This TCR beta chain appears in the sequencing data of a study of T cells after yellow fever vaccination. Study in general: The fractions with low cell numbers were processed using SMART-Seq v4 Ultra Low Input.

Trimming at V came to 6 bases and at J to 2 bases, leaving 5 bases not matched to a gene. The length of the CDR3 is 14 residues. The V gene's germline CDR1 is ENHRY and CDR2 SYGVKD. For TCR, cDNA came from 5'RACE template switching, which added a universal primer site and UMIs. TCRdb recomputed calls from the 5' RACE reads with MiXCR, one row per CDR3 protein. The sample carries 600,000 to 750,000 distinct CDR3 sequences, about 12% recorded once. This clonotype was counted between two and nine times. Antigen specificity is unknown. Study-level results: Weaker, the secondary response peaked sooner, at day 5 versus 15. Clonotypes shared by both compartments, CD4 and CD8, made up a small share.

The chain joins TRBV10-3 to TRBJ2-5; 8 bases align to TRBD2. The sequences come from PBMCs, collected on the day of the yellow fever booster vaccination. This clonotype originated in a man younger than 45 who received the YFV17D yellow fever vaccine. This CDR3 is CAIRDSGEQETQYF. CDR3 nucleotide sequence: TGTGCCATCAGAGATAGCGGGGAACAAGAGACCCAGTACTTC.